This T cell receptor (beta chain) comes out of a study of ipilimumab plus nivolumab after autologous stem cell transplantation (dated by TCRdb to 2020 to 2023). Regarding the complete study: Trial patients received a median of roughly 5 ipilimumab doses and 8 nivolumab doses. The DLBCL cohort included primary refractory and relapsed disease, with 18-month progression-free survival of roughly 86% and 30% respectively. The trial enrolled patients with high-risk diffuse large B cell lymphoma, mature T cell lymphoma, or multiple myeloma undergoing autologous transplant. The intent-to-treat population of the trial consisted of roughly 38 patients.

The cysteine opens and the phenylalanine closes a CDR3 of 14 amino acids. Solely the CDR3 DNA is kept, with 42 bases framed from the first base. In the case of this clone: No antigen is known for it. There are no base qualities to consult, and no much larger clone falls within one base.

Overall study outcomes, separate from this receptor: The authors stated that profiles of the T cell receptor repertoire, regulatory T cell phenotype and gut microbiota provided a biologic rationale for studying this approach further. Combined checkpoint inhibition appeared tolerable as post-transplant consolidation, according to the authors' conclusion.

The library relied on the immunoSEQ multiplex PCR assay. TCRdb provides this immuneACCESS table in a form limited to in-frame rearrangements. Some clones are lacking; in checked studies, under half of them reflect an unresolved V gene, and why the rest are absent is not known. The sample contains 15,000 or so clones, more than 80% of them found a single time. Approximately 20% of the sample is in the top ten clones. Checkpoint therapy was initiated 14 to 28 days after autologous transplant, and ipilimumab was administered at 1 mg/kg intravenously on day 1 of selected weeks. Nivolumab was administered at 3 mg/kg intravenously on day 1 of weeks 1, 4, 7, 10, and every two weeks through week 26. Combined checkpoint inhibition with ipilimumab and nivolumab as consolidation after autologous stem cell transplantation was tested in a Phase Ib clinical trial.

This sequence originates from a male donor with diffuse large B-cell lymphoma. The sequencing used PBMCs, collected in a trial of ipilimumab plus nivolumab as post-transplant consolidation. In this chain, TRBV21-1 is recombined with TRBJ2-5. TRBV21-1 is classified as a pseudogene. In nucleotides, the sequence is TGTGCCAGCAGCAGGACGGAGACCCAAGAGACCCAGTACTTC. Translation gives CASSRTETQETQYF.